This is a list of T cell receptor beta chains from one sample in a study of cytomegalovirus exposure and HLA in healthy donors. Here immunoSEQ multiplex PCR was the method, and the copy in TCRdb shows in-frame clones only, minus some. This sample has 100,000 to 150,000 clones, with 74% found just once. Input material: PBMCs. The receptors were gathered from a man aged 40-55 years in good health and CMV-seropositive. The CDR3 runs from the conserved cysteine through the conserved F or W. Where a row states a size, it is once, few, many or the class of an expanded clone; other rows omit it.

v_gene	j_gene	abundance	CDR3aa
TRBV4-2	TRBJ2-7	.	CASSQEVFYGSIKNEQYF
TRBV4-1	TRBJ2-4	.	CASSQGAGQSNIQYF
TRBV19	TRBJ2-5	few	CASSIEVGGLETQYF
TRBV7-8	TRBJ2-5	once	CASSLRGETQYF
TRBV30	TRBJ1-3	once	CAWSRTGSGNTIYF
TRBV25-1	TRBJ2-3	many	CASSGRLAGIPDTQYF
TRBV7-9	TRBJ1-2	.	CASSPGTGGIYGYTF
TRBV11-2	TRBJ2-1	.	CASSLEQGFQYNEQFF
TRBV9	TRBJ1-1	once	CASAAGLALNTEAFF
TRBV27	TRBJ1-1	.	CASSTKRGLTEAFF
TRBV5-4	TRBJ2-7	.	CASSLGGGGAAYEQYF